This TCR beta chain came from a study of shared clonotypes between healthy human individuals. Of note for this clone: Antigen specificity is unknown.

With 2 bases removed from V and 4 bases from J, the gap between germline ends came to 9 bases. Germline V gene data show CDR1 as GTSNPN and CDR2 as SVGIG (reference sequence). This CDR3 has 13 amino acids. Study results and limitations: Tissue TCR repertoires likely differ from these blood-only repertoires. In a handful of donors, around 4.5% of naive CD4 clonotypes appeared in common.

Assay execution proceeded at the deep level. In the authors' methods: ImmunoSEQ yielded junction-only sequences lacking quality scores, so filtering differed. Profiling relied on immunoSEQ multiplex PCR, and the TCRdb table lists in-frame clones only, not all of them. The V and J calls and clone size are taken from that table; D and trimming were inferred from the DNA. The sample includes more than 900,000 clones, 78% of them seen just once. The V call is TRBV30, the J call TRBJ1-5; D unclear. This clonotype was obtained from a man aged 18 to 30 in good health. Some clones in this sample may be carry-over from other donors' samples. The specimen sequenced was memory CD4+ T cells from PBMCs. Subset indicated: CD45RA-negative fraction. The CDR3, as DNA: TGTGCCTGGAGTTTTAATCAGAATCAGCCCCAGCATTTT. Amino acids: CAWSFNQNQPQHF.